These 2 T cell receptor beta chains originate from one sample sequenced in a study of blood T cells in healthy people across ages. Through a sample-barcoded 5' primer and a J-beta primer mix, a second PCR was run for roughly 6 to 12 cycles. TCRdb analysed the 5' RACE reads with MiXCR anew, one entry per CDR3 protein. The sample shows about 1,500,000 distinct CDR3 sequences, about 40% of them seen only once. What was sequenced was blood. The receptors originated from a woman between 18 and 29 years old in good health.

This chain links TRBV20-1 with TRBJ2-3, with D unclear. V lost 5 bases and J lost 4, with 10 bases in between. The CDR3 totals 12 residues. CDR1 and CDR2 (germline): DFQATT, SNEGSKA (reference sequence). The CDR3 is CSAPVGADTQYF. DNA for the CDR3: TGCAGTGCTCCCGTTGGTGCAGATACGCAGTATTTT.

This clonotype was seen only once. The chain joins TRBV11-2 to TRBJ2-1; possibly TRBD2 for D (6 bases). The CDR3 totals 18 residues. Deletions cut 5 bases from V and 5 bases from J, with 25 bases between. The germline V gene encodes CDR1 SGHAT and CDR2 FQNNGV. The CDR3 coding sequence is TGTGCCAGCAGCCGTATTCACCTCTCGGGACTTGATCACAATGAGCAGTTCTTC. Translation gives CASSRIHLSGLDHNEQFF.